One sample yielded the 27 T cell receptor beta chains listed below, sequenced in a study of cytomegalovirus exposure and HLA in healthy donors. PCR used 60 Vbeta primers and 13 Jbeta primers. Sequencing used immunoSEQ multiplex PCR; TCRdb keeps in-frame clones, though not all of them. The table records under 200,000 clones, roughly 79% of them present only once. The sequenced sample consisted of PBMCs. These receptors came from a male donor in good health and CMV-seropositive.

The chain carries TRBV9 and TRBJ2-1, with D unresolved. The germline V gene encodes CDR1 SGDLS and CDR2 YYNGEE. This CDR3 is built from 11 residues. With 6 bases removed from V and 4 bases from J, the gap between germline ends came to 5 bases. DNA for the CDR3: TGTGCCAGCATCCTTTACAATGAGCAGTTCTTC. It codes for CASILYNEQFF.

This sequence joins TRBV7-3 and TRBJ2-2, with 7 bases lining up with TRBD2. The CDR3 has 16 residues. The ends lost 4 bases at V and 1 base at J; junction bases unmatched: 6. Germline CDR1 SGHTA, CDR2 FQGTGA. The CDR3 bases are TGTGCCAGCAGCTCACAAGCGGGGAAGAACACCGGGGAGCTGTTTTTT. Protein sequence: CASSSQAGKNTGELFF.

The rearrangement links TRBV23-1 to TRBJ2-2; no definite D call. TRBV23-1 falls under the ORF class, with uncertain function. V lost 0 bases to trimming and J lost 6 bases, with 11 bases between them. This CDR3 is built from 15 residues. This CDR3 reads CASSQSRSGAGELFF. The CDR3 DNA reads TGCGCCAGCAGTCAATCTCGGAGTGGAGCCGGGGAGCTGTTTTTT.

The rearrangement uses TRBV4-3 and TRBJ2-3, with TRBD2 matching over 9 bases. Trimming cost V 0 bases and J 4 bases; bases outside gene matches: 8. The CDR3 consists of 17 residues. Germline lookup yields CDR1 LGHNA and CDR2 YSLEER. The CDR3 protein is CASSQEGGREVADTQYF. CDR3 sequence (DNA): TGCGCCAGCAGCCAAGAGGGCGGGAGGGAAGTCGCAGATACGCAGTATTTT.

This chain joins TRBV30 and TRBJ1-6; a weak D match, TRBD1 (6 bases). The V end was cut by 0 bases, the J end by 7 bases, with 13 bases between. CDR3 size: 15 residues. The V gene's germline CDR1 is GTSNPN and CDR2 SVGIG (reference sequence). CDR3 in DNA: TGTGCCTGGAGTGTAGGGGGGGCGCGGAATTCACCCCTCCACTTT. It translates to CAWSVGGARNSPLHF.

The V gene is TRBV4-1, the J gene TRBJ2-1; 10 bases align to TRBD2. The CDR3 runs to 13 residues. Germline V lookup: CDR1 MGHRA, CDR2 YSYEKL. The trim removed 0 bases at V and 12 bases at J, leaving 2 bases unmatched. CDR3 sequence reads: CASSQDLAGGQFF. CDR3 in DNA: TGCGCCAGCAGCCAAGATTTAGCGGGGGGGCAGTTCTTC.

The V and J genes are TRBV7-9 and TRBJ1-6, with TRBD1 matching 10 bases. Germline V CDR1 and CDR2: SEHNR, FQNEAQ (reference sequence). Trimming cost V 5 bases and J 10 bases; bases outside gene matches: 8. This CDR3 spans 15 amino acids. CDR3 residues: CASSRSGTGDSPLHF. The CDR3 DNA reads as TGTGCCAGCAGCCGATCCGGGACAGGGGACTCACCCCTCCACTTT.

This sequence joins TRBV4-1 and TRBJ1-1; tentative D call: TRBD1 (5 bases). CDR3 length: 15 amino acids. The V end lost 1 base, the J end lost 3 bases, and 12 bases lay between the germline ends. The germline V gene encodes CDR1 MGHRA and CDR2 YSYEKL. The CDR3 nucleotides are TGCGCCAGCAGCCAAGGGTGGGGAGGGGACACTGAAGCTTTCTTT. Translated: CASSQGWGGDTEAFF.

V is TRBV7-2 and J is TRBJ1-2; TRBD1 aligns across 11 bases. Germline values: CDR1 SGHTA, CDR2 FQGNSA. The CDR3 has 15 residues. The V segment lost 5 bases and the J segment 8 bases; nucleotides outside the gene matches: 10. The CDR3 reads CASSPQSDRGRGYTF. CDR3 sequence (DNA): TGTGCCAGCAGCCCGCAATCGGACAGGGGGCGAGGCTACACCTTC.

The chain combines TRBV7-9 with TRBJ1-2; the D gene is possibly TRBD1 (6 bases). The germline CDR1 and CDR2 sequences are SEHNR and FQNEAQ (reference sequence). With 1 base removed from V and 4 bases from J, the gap between germline ends came to 10 bases. This CDR3 is built from 14 residues. CDR3 protein: CASSLVQGSYGYTF. The DNA for the CDR3 is TGTGCCAGCAGCTTAGTACAGGGTAGCTATGGCTACACCTTC.

The table lists this clone with a count of one. The rearrangement joins TRBV7-6 to TRBJ2-1, with D perhaps TRBD1 (6 bases). Trimming removed 1 base from V and 4 bases from J, with 11 bases in between. Germline-derived CDR1 and CDR2 are SGHVS and FNYEAQ. The CDR3 runs 15 residues. CDR3 protein: CASSLVGGRYNEQFF. The CDR3 coding sequence is TGTGCCAGCAGCTTAGTAGGGGGAAGGTACAATGAGCAGTTCTTC.

The chain recombines TRBV4-3 with TRBJ1-1; D is uncertain. The CDR3 runs 16 residues. Per germline, CDR1 LGHNA and CDR2 YSLEER. V lost 3 bases and J lost 5, with 19 bases in between. CDR3 residues: CASSQHTKKRGTEAFF. As DNA, the CDR3 is TGCGCCAGCAGCCAGCACACCAAGAAGAGAGGTACTGAAGCTTTCTTT.

The chain uses TRBV5-1 and TRBJ2-7; 8 positions agree with TRBD2. The CDR3 sequence is 13 residues long. The ends lost 4 bases at V and 7 bases at J; junction bases unmatched: 7. Germline CDR1 and CDR2: SGHRS and YFSETQ. CDR3 nucleotides: TGCGCCAGCAGCCCAAACGGGGGGGCTGAGCAGTACTTC. It codes for CASSPNGGAEQYF.

This clone was detected only a few times. This is likely an artifact of a read error, given a far larger clone one base away. The V call is TRBV4-3, the J call TRBJ2-1; 8 bases are shared with TRBD2. CDR1 and CDR2 (germline): LGHNA, YSLEER. The V gene end was trimmed by 3 bases and the J gene end by 4 bases; junction bases not matched to a gene: 8. This CDR3 has 16 amino acids. DNA of the CDR3: TGCGCCAGCAGCCATTTAGCGGGGCGGGGATACAATGAGCAGTTCTTC. Amino acid sequence: CASSHLAGRGYNEQFF.

The gene calls are TRBV5-4 and TRBJ2-5; D possibly corresponds to TRBD1 (6 bases). Trimming took 0 bases from V and 5 from J, leaving 17 bases between them. This CDR3 is built from 16 residues. Germline-derived CDR1 and CDR2 are SGHNT and YYREEE (reference sequence). CDR3: CASSLEGTRGLETQYF. In nucleotides, the CDR3 is TGTGCCAGCAGCTTGGAAGGGACCAGGGGTTTGGAGACCCAGTACTTC.

Only one count was recorded for this clone. The V and J genes are TRBV15 and TRBJ1-2; 9 nucleotides align to TRBD1. This CDR3 is built from 15 residues. The junction had 4 bases not matched to a gene; V was cut back by 1 base and J by 4 bases. Germline CDR1 and CDR2: LNHNV and YYDKDF (reference sequence). The CDR3 DNA reads TGTGCCACCAGCAGAGTTCTGGACAGGGGCTATGGCTACACCTTC. As protein: CATSRVLDRGYGYTF.

The chain has TRBV6-1 and TRBJ2-7; 7 bases agree with TRBD2. Germline V CDR1 and CDR2: MNHNS, SASEGT. Trimming cost V 3 bases and J 2 bases; bases outside gene matches: 7. This CDR3 has 15 residues. CDR3 sequence (DNA): TGTGCCAGCAGTGAGGCCTTAGCGGGCCCCTACGAGCAGTACTTC. Amino acids: CASSEALAGPYEQYF.

This chain joins TRBV4-3 and TRBJ2-7; 10 bases line up with TRBD2. Germline assignment: CDR1 LGHNA and CDR2 YSLEER. CDR3 length equals 17 residues. V lost 1 base and J lost 3; bases outside the gene matches: 9. The chain's CDR3 is CASSQGSSGGTFYEQYF. CDR3 nucleotide sequence: TGCGCCAGCAGCCAAGGAAGTAGCGGGGGGACTTTCTACGAGCAGTACTTC.

The V and J genes are TRBV14 and TRBJ2-3, with 8 bases fitting TRBD1. The CDR3 spans 15 residues. CDR1 and CDR2 from the germline V gene are SGHDN and FVKESK. Trimming cost V 5 bases and J 3 bases; bases outside gene matches: 7. CDR3 residues: CASSDRTGPTDTQYF. CDR3 in DNA: TGTGCCAGCAGCGACCGGACAGGGCCTACAGATACGCAGTATTTT.

The V and J genes are TRBV6-5 and TRBJ2-4; tentatively, D is TRBD1 (5 bases). CDR3 size: 15 residues. V dropped 4 bases and J dropped 0 bases, with 10 bases sitting between them. Germline CDR1 and CDR2: MNHEY and SVGAGI. The CDR3 DNA follows: TGTGCCAGCAGTTCCCAGGGTTTAGCCAAAAACATTCAGTACTTC. Residues: CASSSQGLAKNIQYF.

Note on this clone: The junction does not match germline at one end; this may be a read error. The CDR3 nucleotides are TGTTCCAGCAGCGAGGGGCGGGGGGCCTACAATGAGCAGTTCTTC. Encoded protein: CSSSEGRGAYNEQFF. The chain uses TRBV7-9 and TRBJ2-1; 8 nucleotides match TRBD2. Germline V gene sequence: CDR1 SEHNR, CDR2 FQNEAQ (reference sequence). This CDR3 spans 15 amino acids.

V usage is TRBV4-1 and J usage is TRBJ1-2, with 9 bases fitting TRBD1. The junction had 9 bases not matched to a gene; V was cut back by 4 bases and J by 6 bases. CDR3 length equals 15 residues. Germline CDR1 MGHRA, CDR2 YSYEKL. The CDR3 DNA reads TGCGCCAGCAGCCCTTCCCTCGGGACAGGGAATGGCTACACCTTC. Translated: CASSPSLGTGNGYTF.

The chain joins TRBV6-6 to TRBJ1-2; D unclear. The V gene lost 0 bases and the J gene lost 4 bases, with 9 bases spanning the gap. The CDR3 contains 14 residues. The germline V gene encodes CDR1 MNHNY and CDR2 SVGAGI (reference sequence). The CDR3 loop reads CASSYSQAPYGYTF. CDR3 DNA sequence: TGTGCCAGCAGTTACTCGCAGGCTCCCTATGGCTACACCTTC.

This clone was seen a single time. V gene TRBV27 combines with J gene TRBJ2-7, with TRBD1 as a possible D gene (6 bases). In germline, CDR1 is MNHEY, CDR2 SMNVEV (reference sequence). The CDR3 is 16 residues long. The ends were cut back, 6 bases at V and 1 base at J, with 19 bases in the middle. The CDR3 DNA is TGTGCCAGCAGCCATGGGAGAGGGGGATCGTCCTACGAGCAGTACTTC. Its protein is CASSHGRGGSSYEQYF.

The chain recombines TRBV19 with TRBJ2-1, with 9 bases fitting TRBD1. Unmatched junction bases numbered 17, after V lost 6 bases and J lost 8 bases. Germline V gene data show CDR1 as LNHDA and CDR2 as SQIVND (reference sequence). The length of the CDR3 is 17 residues. The CDR3 coding sequence is TGTGCCAGTAGCCTAAGTCCCGGGACAGGGATTCGCGATGAGCAGTTCTTC. This translates into CASSLSPGTGIRDEQFF. The whole variable domain, remainder taken from reference TRBV19 and TRBJ2-1, is DGGITQSPKYLFRKEGQNVTLSCEQNLNHDAMYWYRQDPGQGLRLIYYSQIVNDFQKGDIAEGYSVSREKKESFPLTVTSAQKNPTAFYLCASSLSPGTGIRDEQFFGPGTRLTVL.

This clone showed up just a few times. The V and J genes are TRBV4-1 and TRBJ1-1; D ambiguous. The CDR3 has 13 residues. Deletions cut 2 bases from V and 3 bases from J, with 7 bases between. CDR1 MGHRA and CDR2 YSYEKL come from the germline V gene. The DNA of the CDR3 is TGCGCCAGCAGCCAATACTTGGACACTGAAGCTTTCTTT. It is translated as CASSQYLDTEAFF.

The rearrangement joins TRBV5-6 to TRBJ1-1; 7 positions match TRBD1. V trimming: 2 bases; J trimming: 7 bases; junction bases outside the gene matches: 5. The CDR3 is made up of 13 amino acids. Looked up from germline, CDR1 is SGHDT and CDR2 is YYEEEE. CDR3 bases: TGTGCCAGCAGCTTCCCCCGACAGGGTGAAGCTTTCTTT. This encodes CASSFPRQGEAFF.